The TCR beta chain under discussion was sequenced for a study of OX40 agonist ivuxolimab in advanced cancers. Study-wide context: Enrollees could have had prior anti-PD-1, anti-PD-L1 or anti-CTLA-4 therapy, which more than 30% had received.

The method was immunoSEQ multiplex PCR; TCRdb's version includes in-frame clones alone and lacks a portion of them. The table records roughly 43,000 clones, roughly 90% of them present only once. Enrollment shut out patients with autoimmune disease history or systemic immunosuppression. The sequencing here drew on CD4+ or CD8+ T cells sorted from blood, taken in a trial of the OX40 agonist ivuxolimab. This TCR came from an adult with an advanced solid tumor such as melanoma, head and neck, liver or kidney cancer.

CDR3 DNA sequence: TGTGCCAGCAGTACCAGACTAGCGGGGGGGTTTGAGCAGTTCTTC. It translates to CASSTRLAGGFEQFF. The chain combines TRBV27 with TRBJ2-1; the match to TRBD2 covers 14 bases. Germline CDR1 MNHEY, CDR2 SMNVEV (reference sequence). The CDR3 totals 15 residues. The ends lost 5 bases at V and 9 bases at J; junction bases unmatched: 6.